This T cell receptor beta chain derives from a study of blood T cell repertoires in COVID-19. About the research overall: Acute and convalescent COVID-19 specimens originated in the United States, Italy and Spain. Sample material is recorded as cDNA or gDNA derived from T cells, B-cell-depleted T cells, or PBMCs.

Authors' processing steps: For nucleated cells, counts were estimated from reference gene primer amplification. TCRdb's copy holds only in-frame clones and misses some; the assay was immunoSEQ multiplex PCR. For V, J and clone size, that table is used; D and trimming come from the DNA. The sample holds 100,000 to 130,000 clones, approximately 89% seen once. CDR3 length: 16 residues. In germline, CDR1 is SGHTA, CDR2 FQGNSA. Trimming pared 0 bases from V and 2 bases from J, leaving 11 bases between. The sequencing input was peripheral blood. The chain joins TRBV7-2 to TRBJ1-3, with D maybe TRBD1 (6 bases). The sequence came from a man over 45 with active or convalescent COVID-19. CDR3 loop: CASSLALRGAGNTIYF. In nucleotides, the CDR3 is TGTGCCAGCAGCTTAGCCCTCAGGGGTGCTGGAAACACCATATATTTT.